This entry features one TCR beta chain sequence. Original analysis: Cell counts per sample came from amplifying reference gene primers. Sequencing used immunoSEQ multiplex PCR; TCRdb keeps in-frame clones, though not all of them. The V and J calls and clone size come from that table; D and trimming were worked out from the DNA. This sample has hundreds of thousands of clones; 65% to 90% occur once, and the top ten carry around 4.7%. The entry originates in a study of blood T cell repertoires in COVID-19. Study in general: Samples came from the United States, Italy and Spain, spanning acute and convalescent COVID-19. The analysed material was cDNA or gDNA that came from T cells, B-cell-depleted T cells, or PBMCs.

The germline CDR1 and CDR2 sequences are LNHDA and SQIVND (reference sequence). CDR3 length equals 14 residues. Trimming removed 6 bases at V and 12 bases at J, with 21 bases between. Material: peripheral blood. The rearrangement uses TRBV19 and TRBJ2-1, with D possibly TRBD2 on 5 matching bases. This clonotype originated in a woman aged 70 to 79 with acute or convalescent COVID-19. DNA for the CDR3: TGTGCCAGTAGCTCCCTCCGCGTGGAGGCCGGGCAGTTCTTC. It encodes CASSSLRVEAGQFF.